The 22 T cell receptor beta chains given below trace back to one sample, sequenced in a study of blood T cells in healthy people across ages. Next came a second PCR, run for about 6 to 11 cycles, which used a sample-barcoded 5' primer along with a J-beta primer mix. TCRdb re-called the 5' RACE reads with MiXCR, one entry per CDR3 protein. The data hold roughly 1,500,000 distinct CDR3 sequences, with roughly 40% observed a single time. Sequenced: blood. The receptors were gathered from a woman aged 18-30 years in good health.

In the case of this clonotype: A read error may produce the germline difference seen at one junction end. The gene calls are TRBV29-1 and TRBJ1-1, with D possibly matching TRBD1 (5 bases). The CDR3 is made up of 15 amino acids. Germline CDR1 and CDR2: SQVTM and ANQGSEA. This chain's CDR3 is CSVELGVMVNAEAFF. The CDR3 DNA reads as TGCAGCGTTGAATTGGGGGTCATGGTGAACGCTGAAGCTTTCTTT.

This clonotype was seen only a few times. The chain recombines TRBV5-5 with TRBJ2-7, with D perhaps given as TRBD1 or TRBD2 (6 bases each). V lost 1 base and J lost 0, with 20 bases in between. The CDR3 runs to 18 residues. The germline CDR1 and CDR2 sequences are SGHKS and YYEKEE (reference sequence). The CDR3: CASSLRLGGQTSSYEQYF. CDR3 nucleotide sequence: TGTGCCAGCAGCTTGAGGCTGGGGGGCCAAACCAGCTCCTACGAGCAGTACTTC.

The chain is built from TRBV28 and TRBJ2-7; 7 nucleotides agree with TRBD2. The ends lost 5 bases at V and 4 bases at J; junction bases unmatched: 8. Per germline, CDR1 MDHEN and CDR2 SYDVKM. This CDR3 has 14 residues. DNA for the CDR3: TGTGCCAGCAGTACAGCGGGGACGGGTTACGAGCAGTACTTC. Protein: CASSTAGTGYEQYF.

In DNA form, the CDR3 reads TGTGCCAGCAAAACTATACCGGGACAGGGAACTTCTGGGGCCAACGTCCTGACTTTC. Protein product: CASKTIPGQGTSGANVLTF. This chain joins TRBV6-1 and TRBJ2-6, with 9 nucleotides matching TRBD1. The germline CDR1 and CDR2 sequences are MNHNS and SASEGT. The CDR3 sequence is 19 residues long. J gave up 1 base and V 7 bases, and 14 bases lay outside the gene matches.

This chain uses TRBV2 with TRBJ2-7; TRBD1 matches at 9 bases. Germline V lookup: CDR1 SNHLY, CDR2 FYNNEI. This CDR3 has 15 residues. V lost 2 bases, J lost 0 bases, and 2 bases stayed unmatched. CDR3 in amino acids: CASSERQGVSYEQYF. The CDR3 DNA follows: TGTGCCAGCAGTGAACGACAGGGGGTCTCCTACGAGCAGTACTTC. The complete variable domain, with remaining parts taken from reference TRBV2 and TRBJ2-7, reads EPEVTQTPSHQVTQMGQEVILRCVPISNHLYFYWYRQILGQKVEFLVSFYNNEISEKSEIFDDQFSVERPDGSNFTLKIRSTKLEDSAMYFCASSERQGVSYEQYFGPGTRLTVT.

This clonotype was observed once. This chain joins TRBV4-1 and TRBJ2-3; 9 bases are a match to TRBD2. The CDR3 consists of 18 residues. Germline assignment: CDR1 MGHRA and CDR2 YSYEKL. V lost 4 bases to trimming and J lost 1 base; unmatched junction nucleotides: 12. As DNA, the CDR3 is TGCGCCAGCAGCCGCCAGACGGGCGGGAGGGCCGGCACAGATACGCAGTATTTT. Translation gives CASSRQTGGRAGTDTQYF.

This chain links TRBV7-2 with TRBJ2-5; 7 nucleotides agree with TRBD1. The ends lost 5 bases at V and 2 bases at J; junction bases unmatched: 8. The CDR3 totals 15 residues. Germline CDR1 SGHTA, CDR2 FQGNSA. This CDR3 is CASSGQARGQETQYF. CDR3 in DNA: TGTGCCAGCAGCGGACAGGCACGGGGACAAGAGACCCAGTACTTC. Variable domain in full (rest from reference TRBV7-2 and TRBJ2-5): GAGVSQSPSNKVTEKGKDVELRCDPISGHTALYWYRQSLGQGLEFLIYFQGNSAPDKSGLPSDRFSAERTGGSVSTLTIQRTQQEDSAVYLCASSGQARGQETQYFGPGTRLLVL.

This clonotype was counted a few times. The chain joins TRBV11-2 to TRBJ2-5; possible D gene TRBD1, 5 bases. The J call is uncertain, as TRBJ2-7 better fits the DNA end. Germline V gene lookup returns CDR1 SGHAT and CDR2 FQNNGV. There are 16 residues in the CDR3. The CDR3 region has the DNA TGTGCCAGCAGCTTACCGACAGTGAAACTTCACTACGAGCAGTACTTC. Its protein is CASSLPTVKLHYEQYF.

This clonotype has just a few counts. The genes are TRBV27 and TRBJ1-5; D not certain. Germline V lookup: CDR1 MNHEY, CDR2 SMNVEV (reference sequence). Trimming pared 3 bases from V and 0 bases from J, leaving 6 bases between. The CDR3 spans 14 residues. CDR3 protein: CASSFIGSNQPQHF. The CDR3 nucleotides are TGTGCCAGCAGTTTTATCGGTAGCAATCAGCCCCAGCATTTT.

The rearrangement joins TRBV7-2 to TRBJ2-5; either TRBD1 or TRBD2 may supply D (5 bases each). The last part of the DNA fits TRBJ2-7 better; the J call may be wrong. The CDR3 consists of 16 residues. Germline assignment: CDR1 SGHTA and CDR2 FQGNSA. CDR3 residues: CASSSKPLVGDDEQYF. In DNA form, the CDR3 reads TGTGCCAGCAGCTCAAAACCCCTAGTGGGGGACGACGAGCAGTACTTC.

With regard to this clonotype: An end of the junction does not agree with germline; a read error may underlie this. This CDR3 reads CASSPGASDEQHF. The DNA of the CDR3 is TGTGCCAGCTCCCCCGGGGCTTCGGATGAGCAGCACTTC. This chain connects TRBV12-3 or TRBV12-4 to TRBJ2-1, with D perhaps TRBD1 or TRBD2 (5 bases each). This CDR3 has 13 residues.

Comment on this clonotype: The junction shows a germline mismatch at one end, possibly a read error. CDR3 protein: CASSPPGRGGNGYTF. CDR3 DNA: TGTGCTAGCAGCCCTCCGGGCCGGGGGGGTAATGGCTACACCTTC. The chain uses TRBV7-8 and TRBJ1-2; D is perhaps TRBD1 (5 bases). The germline V gene has CDR1 SGHVS and CDR2 FQNEAQ. This CDR3 comprises 15 residues. The entire variable domain, with the rest obtained from reference TRBV7-8 and TRBJ1-2, is as follows: GAGVSQSPRYKVAKRGQDVALRCDPISGHVSLFWYQQALGQGPEFLTYFQNEAQLDKSGLPSDRFFAERPEGSVSTLKIQRTQQEDSAVYLCASSPPGRGGNGYTFGSGTRLTVV.

The chain employs TRBV6-5 and TRBJ2-7; no clear D. Germline V gene lookup returns CDR1 MNHEY and CDR2 SVGAGI. This CDR3 is 16 amino acids long. V lost 8 bases and J 2 bases, leaving 22 bases between the germline ends. DNA for the CDR3: TGTGCCAGCGGTTCGGGTGGGTGGGGTCTCCCCTACGAGCAGTACTTC. Protein: CASGSGGWGLPYEQYF.

This sequence joins TRBV20-1 and TRBJ2-7, with a tentative D call TRBD2 (7 bases). V dropped 6 bases and J dropped 6 bases, with 18 bases sitting between them. The CDR3 consists of 13 residues. Looked up from germline, CDR1 is DFQATT and CDR2 is SNEGSKA (reference sequence). The CDR3 reads CSAPRGAQGEQYF. In nucleotides, the CDR3 is TGCAGTGCCCCTCGGGGGGCGCAGGGCGAGCAGTACTTC.

J is TRBJ2-3 and V is TRBV24-1; 7 bases match TRBD1. CDR3 length: 13 residues. V gave up 4 bases and J gave up 7 bases; unmatched junction bases: 4. Germline-derived CDR1 and CDR2 are KGHDR and SFDVKD. The CDR3 here is CATSDRDSNTQYF. The CDR3 DNA sequence: TGTGCCACCAGTGACAGGGACAGTAATACGCAGTATTTT.

This rearrangement joins TRBV7-9 to TRBJ2-7, with 9 bases identical to TRBD1. Per the germline V gene, CDR1 is SEHNR and CDR2 is FQNEAQ (reference sequence). The CDR3 runs to 15 residues. Trimming cost V 5 bases and J 3 bases; bases outside gene matches: 8. Here the CDR3 DNA reads TGTGCCAGCAGCAAGGGGGACAGGGCGGTCTACGAGCAGTACTTC. Its protein product is CASSKGDRAVYEQYF.

Only a few counts were recorded for this clonotype. J is TRBJ2-5 and V is TRBV11-2; D is possibly TRBD1 (6 bases). Germline CDR1 SGHAT, CDR2 FQNNGV. The V end was cut by 8 bases, the J end by 5 bases, with 15 bases between. There are 13 residues in the CDR3. The CDR3 sequence: CASGILGAETQYF. CDR3 sequence (DNA): TGTGCCAGCGGGATCTTGGGGGCGGAGACCCAGTACTTC.

V usage is TRBV19 and J usage is TRBJ2-3, with TRBD2 as a possible D gene (6 bases). Germline CDR1 LNHDA, CDR2 SQIVND (reference sequence). This CDR3 region has 13 residues. V lost 9 bases, J lost 2 bases, and 12 bases lay in between. CDR3 protein: CASLASNTDTQYF. CDR3 DNA sequence: TGTGCCAGCCTAGCGAGTAACACAGATACGCAGTATTTT.

The chain carries TRBV15 and TRBJ1-4, with D perhaps matching TRBD1 (5 bases). The CDR3 totals 14 residues. Germline V gene sequence: CDR1 LNHNV, CDR2 YYDKDF (reference sequence). V was trimmed by 1 base and J by 6 bases, leaving 9 bases between them. The CDR3 DNA reads TGTGCCACCAGCAGAGGGGGGGGGGATGAAAAACTGTTTTTT. Its translation is CATSRGGGDEKLFF. The complete variable domain, with remaining parts taken from reference TRBV15 and TRBJ1-4, reads DAMVIQNPRYQVTQFGKPVTLSCSQTLNHNVMYWYQQKSSQAPKLLFHYYDKDFNNEADTPDNFQSRRPNTSFCFLDIRSPGLGDTAMYLCATSRGGGDEKLFFGSGTQLSVL.

As concerns this clonotype: A clone one base away is much larger, so this may be a read error. This chain links TRBV10-3 with TRBJ2-5; TRBD2 might be the D (5 bases). V was cut by 9 bases and J by 11 bases, with 25 bases left in between. Germline assignment: CDR1 ENHRY and CDR2 SYGVKD. The CDR3 is made up of 14 amino acids. The CDR3 nucleotides are TGTGCCATGAGAGGTCGGCGGGTTAGCGATGAGCAGTACTTC. As protein: CAMRGRRVSDEQYF.

This clonotype was found a few times. The genes are TRBV24-1 and TRBJ2-3; 9 bases line up with TRBD1. From germline, CDR1 is KGHDR and CDR2 SFDVKD. Trimming cost V 0 bases and J 5 bases; bases outside gene matches: 5. The CDR3 sequence is 16 residues long. The CDR3 spells CATSDLGQGSGDTQYF. In DNA, the CDR3 is TGTGCCACCAGTGATTTGGGACAGGGGTCAGGAGATACGCAGTATTTT.

The V gene is TRBV3-1, the J gene TRBJ2-7; no clear D gene. CDR3 length: 15 residues. Germline V gene lookup returns CDR1 LGHDT and CDR2 YNNKEL (reference sequence). The ends were cut back, 0 bases at V and 2 bases at J, with 11 bases in the middle. The CDR3 DNA is TGTGCCAGCAGCCAAGATCTCCACTTGGCCTACGAGCAGTACTTC. Amino acid sequence: CASSQDLHLAYEQYF.